These T cell receptor beta chains were read from a single sample in a study of blood T cell repertoires in COVID-19. Generated by immunoSEQ multiplex PCR, the TCRdb table keeps only in-frame clones and is missing some. The sample records about 100,000 clones, roughly 85% being singletons. Sequencing was carried out using peripheral blood. The receptors stem from a woman aged 70-85 years with acute or convalescent COVID-19. Both conserved end residues are part of each CDR3. D genes are given only for firm matches. Clone size is given for some rows only: seen once, a few or many times, or a class if the clone is expanded.

D gene: TRBD1
clone size: NA
V gene: TRBV6-5
J gene: TRBJ2-2
CDR3 protein: CASRNQGAGELFF
CDR3 DNA: TGTGCCAGCAGGAATCAGGGGGCAGGGGAGCTGTTTTTT

D gene: NA
clone size: NA
V gene: TRBV5-1
J gene: TRBJ2-1
CDR3 protein: CASSSQGRSSYNEQFF
CDR3 DNA: TGCGCCAGCAGCTCTCAGGGGCGCAGCTCCTACAATGAGCAGTTCTTC

D gene: NA
clone size: once
V gene: TRBV6-6
J gene: TRBJ2-5
CDR3 protein: CATGDEETQYF
CDR3 DNA: TGTGCCACAGGGGACGAAGAGACCCAGTACTTC

D gene: NA
clone size: NA
V gene: TRBV6-6
J gene: TRBJ1-2
CDR3 protein: CASTPGGARNYGYTF
CDR3 DNA: TGTGCCAGCACCCCGGGGGGGGCACGAAACTATGGCTACACCTTC

D gene: TRBD2
clone size: few
V gene: TRBV30
J gene: TRBJ2-3
CDR3 protein: CAWGRLASSTDTQYF
CDR3 DNA: TGTGCCTGGGGGAGACTAGCGAGTAGCACAGATACGCAGTATTTT

D gene: NA
clone size: NA
V gene: TRBV4-3
J gene: TRBJ2-5
CDR3 protein: CASSHRGETQYF
CDR3 DNA: TGCGCCAGCAGCCATAGGGGGGAGACCCAGTACTTC

D gene: NA
clone size: NA
V gene: TRBV4-1
J gene: TRBJ2-7
CDR3 protein: CASSQILSRQAYEQYF
CDR3 DNA: TGCGCCAGCAGCCAAATCCTTTCCAGACAAGCCTACGAGCAGTACTTC

D gene: NA
clone size: NA
V gene: TRBV18
J gene: TRBJ1-1
CDR3 protein: CASSPVRGENTEAFF
CDR3 DNA: TGTGCCAGCTCACCAGTTCGGGGGGAGAACACTGAAGCTTTCTTT

D gene: TRBD1
clone size: NA
V gene: TRBV19
J gene: TRBJ1-5
CDR3 protein: CASSTDRASQPQHF
CDR3 DNA: TGTGCCAGTAGTACCGACAGGGCAAGCCAGCCCCAGCATTTT

D gene: NA
clone size: NA
V gene: TRBV4-1
J gene: TRBJ1-3
CDR3 protein: CASSAVPGGNTIYF
CDR3 DNA: TGCGCCAGCAGCGCCGTGCCGGGGGGAAACACCATATATTTT

D gene: NA
clone size: NA
V gene: TRBV12-3/TRBV12-4
J gene: TRBJ1-1
CDR3 protein: CASSFSVNTEAFF
CDR3 DNA: TGTGCCAGCAGTTTTTCAGTGAACACTGAAGCTTTCTTT

D gene: TRBD2
clone size: NA
V gene: TRBV18
J gene: TRBJ2-7
CDR3 protein: CASSPSGGIPYEQYF
CDR3 DNA: TGTGCCAGCTCACCAAGCGGGGGAATACCCTACGAGCAGTACTTC

D gene: NA
clone size: NA
V gene: TRBV6-5
J gene: TRBJ1-1
CDR3 protein: CASSYRTENTEAFF
CDR3 DNA: TGTGCCAGCAGTTACCGGACAGAGAACACTGAAGCTTTCTTT

D gene: NA
clone size: NA
V gene: TRBV5-1
J gene: TRBJ2-7
CDR3 protein: CASSLEGVPYEQYF
CDR3 DNA: TGCGCCAGCAGCTTGGAAGGGGTGCCCTACGAGCAGTACTTC

D gene: TRBD1
clone size: few
V gene: TRBV9
J gene: TRBJ1-6
CDR3 protein: CASSVTVAGQENSPLHF
CDR3 DNA: TGTGCCAGCAGCGTAACCGTCGCGGGACAGGAAAATTCACCCCTCCACTTT

D gene: TRBD1
clone size: NA
V gene: TRBV12-5
J gene: TRBJ1-5
CDR3 protein: CASGLLRGTQHF
CDR3 DNA: TGTGCTAGTGGTCTCCTCAGGGGGACCCAGCATTTT

D gene: NA
clone size: NA
V gene: TRBV28
J gene: TRBJ1-5
CDR3 protein: CASSTHGGGNGQPQHF
CDR3 DNA: TGTGCCAGCAGTACGCACGGGGGGGGTAACGGTCAGCCCCAGCATTTT

D gene: NA
clone size: NA
V gene: TRBV30
J gene: TRBJ2-5
CDR3 protein: CAWSLLGGETQYF
CDR3 DNA: TGTGCCTGGAGTCTTTTAGGAGGGGAGACCCAGTACTTC

D gene: TRBD1
clone size: NA
V gene: TRBV2
J gene: TRBJ1-1
CDR3 protein: CASDQGALAVNTEAFF
CDR3 DNA: TGTGCCAGCGATCAGGGGGCGTTGGCAGTTAACACTGAAGCTTTCTTT

D gene: TRBD1
clone size: NA
V gene: TRBV28
J gene: TRBJ2-1
CDR3 protein: CASSYGQGGSYNEQFF
CDR3 DNA: TGTGCCAGCAGTTACGGACAGGGTGGGTCCTACAATGAGCAGTTCTTC

D gene: NA
clone size: NA
V gene: TRBV6-2/TRBV6-3
J gene: TRBJ1-2
CDR3 protein: CASSYADRTNYGYTF
CDR3 DNA: TGTGCCAGCAGTTACGCTGACAGGACCAACTATGGCTACACCTTC

D gene: NA
clone size: NA
V gene: TRBV7-8
J gene: TRBJ1-2
CDR3 protein: CASSWESSYGYTF
CDR3 DNA: TGTGCCAGCAGCTGGGAGAGCTCCTATGGCTACACCTTC

D gene: NA
clone size: NA
V gene: TRBV19
J gene: TRBJ1-4
CDR3 protein: CASSIQAATNEKLFF
CDR3 DNA: TGTGCCAGTAGTATCCAGGCCGCAACTAATGAAAAACTGTTTTTT

D gene: NA
clone size: NA
V gene: TRBV7-8
J gene: TRBJ2-7
CDR3 protein: CASSLGPVYEQYF
CDR3 DNA: TGTGCCAGCAGCTTGGGGCCTGTCTACGAGCAGTACTTC

D gene: NA
clone size: NA
V gene: TRBV10-1
J gene: TRBJ2-4
CDR3 protein: CASSESTLTKNIQYF
CDR3 DNA: TGCGCCAGCAGTGAGTCCACCCTAACCAAAAACATTCAGTACTTC

D gene: TRBD2
clone size: NA
V gene: TRBV2
J gene: TRBJ2-3
CDR3 protein: CASSGPSSGGALDTQYF
CDR3 DNA: TGTGCCAGCAGTGGCCCATCTAGCGGGGGGGCCTTAGATACGCAGTATTTT

D gene: TRBD2
clone size: NA
V gene: TRBV6-6
J gene: TRBJ2-1
CDR3 protein: CASSSRTGGSYNEQFF
CDR3 DNA: TGTGCCAGCAGTTCAAGGACGGGGGGGTCCTACAATGAGCAGTTCTTC

D gene: TRBD2
clone size: NA
V gene: TRBV3-1/TRBV3-2
J gene: TRBJ2-1
CDR3 protein: CASSQGLAGVGNEQFF
CDR3 DNA: TGTGCCAGCAGCCAAGGACTGGCGGGGGTGGGCAATGAGCAGTTCTTC

D gene: NA
clone size: few
V gene: TRBV3-1/TRBV3-2
J gene: TRBJ1-2
CDR3 protein: CASSLSGRYTF
CDR3 DNA: TGTGCCAGCAGCCTCTCAGGGCGCTACACCTTC

D gene: NA
clone size: NA
V gene: TRBV6-5
J gene: TRBJ1-5
CDR3 protein: CASTTAPTGDQPQHF
CDR3 DNA: TGTGCCAGCACCACGGCCCCCACAGGAGATCAGCCCCAGCATTTT

D gene: NA
clone size: once
V gene: TRBV27
J gene: TRBJ1-5
CDR3 protein: CASSLMSGNQPQHF
CDR3 DNA: TGTGCCAGCAGTTTAATGTCGGGAAATCAGCCCCAGCATTTT

D gene: NA
clone size: NA
V gene: TRBV29-1
J gene: TRBJ1-2
CDR3 protein: CSVAQGNYGYTF
CDR3 DNA: TGCAGCGTTGCTCAGGGGAACTATGGCTACACCTTC

D gene: TRBD2
clone size: once
V gene: TRBV4-3
J gene: TRBJ2-2
CDR3 protein: CASSQRGRTGELFF
CDR3 DNA: TGCGCCAGCAGCCAGCGGGGGAGGACCGGGGAGCTGTTTTTT

D gene: TRBD1
clone size: NA
V gene: TRBV5-4
J gene: TRBJ1-2
CDR3 protein: CASSFPGQGMGGYTF
CDR3 DNA: TGTGCCAGCAGCTTCCCGGGACAGGGGATGGGGGGCTACACCTTC

D gene: TRBD1
clone size: NA
V gene: TRBV18
J gene: TRBJ2-2
CDR3 protein: CASSPGQGNTGELFF
CDR3 DNA: TGTGCCAGCTCACCGGGACAGGGGAACACCGGGGAGCTGTTTTTT

D gene: NA
clone size: NA
V gene: TRBV19
J gene: TRBJ1-5
CDR3 protein: CASSMSRDNQPQHF
CDR3 DNA: TGTGCCAGTAGTATGTCCAGGGACAATCAGCCCCAGCATTTT

D gene: NA
clone size: NA
V gene: TRBV7-9
J gene: TRBJ1-1
CDR3 protein: CASSLKGGTTEAFF
CDR3 DNA: TGTGCCAGCAGCTTAAAAGGGGGAACCACTGAAGCTTTCTTT

D gene: TRBD1
clone size: NA
V gene: TRBV3-1/TRBV3-2
J gene: TRBJ1-1
CDR3 protein: CASSQASRGPNTEAFF
CDR3 DNA: TGTGCCAGCAGCCAAGCGAGCAGGGGGCCGAACACTGAAGCTTTCTTT

D gene: NA
clone size: NA
V gene: TRBV19
J gene: TRBJ1-3
CDR3 protein: CASSMRGTRSTSGNTIYF
CDR3 DNA: TGTGCCAGTAGTATGAGGGGGACCCGATCGACTTCTGGAAACACCATATATTTT